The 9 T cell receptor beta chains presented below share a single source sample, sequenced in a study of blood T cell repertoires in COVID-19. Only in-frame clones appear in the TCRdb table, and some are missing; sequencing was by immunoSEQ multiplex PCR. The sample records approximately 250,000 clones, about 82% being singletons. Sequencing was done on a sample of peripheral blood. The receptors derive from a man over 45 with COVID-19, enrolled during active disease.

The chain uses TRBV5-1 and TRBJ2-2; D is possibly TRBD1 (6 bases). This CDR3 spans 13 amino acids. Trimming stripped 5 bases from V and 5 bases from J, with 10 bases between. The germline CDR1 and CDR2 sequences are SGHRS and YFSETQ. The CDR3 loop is CASRQGRTGELFF. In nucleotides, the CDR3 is TGCGCCAGCAGACAGGGTCGGACCGGGGAGCTGTTTTTT. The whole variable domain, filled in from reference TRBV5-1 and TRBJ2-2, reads KAGVTQTPRYLIKTRGQQVTLSCSPISGHRSVSWYQQTPGQGLQFLFEYFSETQRNKGNFPGRFSGRQFSNSRSEMNVSTLELGDSALYLCASRQGRTGELFFGEGSRLTVL.

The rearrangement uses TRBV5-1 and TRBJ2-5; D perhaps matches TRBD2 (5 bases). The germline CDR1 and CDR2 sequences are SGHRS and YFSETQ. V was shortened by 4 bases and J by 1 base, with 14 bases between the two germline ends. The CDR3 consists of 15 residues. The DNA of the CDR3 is TGCGCCAGCAGCAACGGACTCTCTTTCCAAGAGACCCAGTACTTC. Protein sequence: CASSNGLSFQETQYF.

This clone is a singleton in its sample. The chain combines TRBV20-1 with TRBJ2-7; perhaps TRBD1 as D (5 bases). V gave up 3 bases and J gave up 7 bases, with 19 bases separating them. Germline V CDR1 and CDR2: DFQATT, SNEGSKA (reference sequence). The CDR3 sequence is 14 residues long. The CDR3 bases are TGCAGTGCTAGTATGGGAATAGGGGCCAGGGAGCAGTACTTC. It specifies CSASMGIGAREQYF.

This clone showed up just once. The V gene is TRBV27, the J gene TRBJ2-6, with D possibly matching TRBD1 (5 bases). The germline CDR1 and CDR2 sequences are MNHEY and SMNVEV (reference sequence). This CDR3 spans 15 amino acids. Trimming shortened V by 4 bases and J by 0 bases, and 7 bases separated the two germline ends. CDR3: CASSSGSSGANVLTF. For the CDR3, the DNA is TGTGCCAGCAGTTCAGGGTCCTCTGGGGCCAACGTCCTGACTTTC.

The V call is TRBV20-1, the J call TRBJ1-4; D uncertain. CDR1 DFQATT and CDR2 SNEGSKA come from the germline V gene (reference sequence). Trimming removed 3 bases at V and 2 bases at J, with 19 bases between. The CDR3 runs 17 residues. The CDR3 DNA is TGCAGTGCTAGTCCCTTTGGTGGGAGAGCGACTAATGAAAAACTGTTTTTT. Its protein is CSASPFGGRATNEKLFF.

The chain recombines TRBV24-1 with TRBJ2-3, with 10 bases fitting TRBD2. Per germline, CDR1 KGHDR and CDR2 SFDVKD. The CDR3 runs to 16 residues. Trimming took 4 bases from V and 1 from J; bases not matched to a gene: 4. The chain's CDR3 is CATSEPGTSGTDTQYF. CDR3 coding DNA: TGTGCCACCAGTGAACCCGGGACTAGCGGCACAGATACGCAGTATTTT.

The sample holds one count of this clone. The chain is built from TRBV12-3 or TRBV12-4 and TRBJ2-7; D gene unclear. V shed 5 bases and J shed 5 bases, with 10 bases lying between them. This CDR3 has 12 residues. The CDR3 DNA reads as TGTGCCAGCAGTCTTTCCGGTCACGAGCAGTACTTC. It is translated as CASSLSGHEQYF.

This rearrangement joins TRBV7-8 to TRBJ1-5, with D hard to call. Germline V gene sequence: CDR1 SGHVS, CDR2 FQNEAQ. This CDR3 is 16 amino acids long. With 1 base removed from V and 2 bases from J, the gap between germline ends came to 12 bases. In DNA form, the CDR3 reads TGTGCCAGCAGCTTAGTGGAGGCCGGCGGCAATCAGCCCCAGCATTTT. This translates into CASSLVEAGGNQPQHF.

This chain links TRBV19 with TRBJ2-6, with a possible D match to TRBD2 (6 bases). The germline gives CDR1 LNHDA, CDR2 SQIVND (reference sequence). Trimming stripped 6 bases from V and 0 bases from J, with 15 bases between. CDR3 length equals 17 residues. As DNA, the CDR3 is TGTGCCAGTAGCCCTGGGCGGGGAGGCTCTGGGGCCAACGTCCTGACTTTC. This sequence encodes CASSPGRGGSGANVLTF. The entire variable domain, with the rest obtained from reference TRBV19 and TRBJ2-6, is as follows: DGGITQSPKYLFRKEGQNVTLSCEQNLNHDAMYWYRQDPGQGLRLIYYSQIVNDFQKGDIAEGYSVSREKKESFPLTVTSAQKNPTAFYLCASSPGRGGSGANVLTFGAGSRLTVL.